Following are 15 T cell receptor beta chains from one sample sequenced in a study of CD8+ T cells in alopecia areata. Extracted RNA was reverse transcribed, and the resulting cDNA served as sequencing template. Using immunoSEQ multiplex PCR, the repertoire was profiled, and TCRdb retains in-frame clones only, with some absent. The data show about 150,000 clones, with 40% to 50% seen just once and 6.5% to 7.5% held by the top ten. The specimen was CD4+ T cells sorted from blood. The receptors shown here come from a human donor with alopecia areata.

The genes are TRBV27 and TRBJ2-2; D possibly corresponds to TRBD2 (7 bases). V was clipped by 5 bases and J by 4 bases, with 17 bases between them. Germline loops: CDR1 MNHEY, CDR2 SMNVEV (reference sequence). The CDR3 covers 16 residues. The CDR3 region has the DNA TGTGCCAGCAGTCTGCGGGGGCCGCGGGGCACCGGGGAGCTGTTTTTT. This gives the protein CASSLRGPRGTGELFF.

This clone came up a few times. The chain combines TRBV20-1 with TRBJ1-2; no clear D. Trimming removed 3 bases from V and 12 bases from J, with 8 bases in between. Germline CDR1 reads DFQATT; CDR2 reads SNEGSKA (reference sequence). This CDR3 contains 9 residues. CDR3 coding DNA: TGCAGTGCTAGCCGGGTTAACACCTTC. Translation: CSASRVNTF.

V and J are TRBV29-1 and TRBJ2-6; a weak D match, TRBD1 (6 bases). V dropped 1 base and J dropped 2 bases, with 6 bases sitting between them. This CDR3 comprises 14 residues. Germline lookup yields CDR1 SQVTM and CDR2 ANQGSEA. The CDR3 sequence is CSVEAGAGANVLTF. As DNA, the CDR3 is TGCAGCGTTGAAGCAGGGGCTGGGGCCAACGTCCTGACTTTC.

The chain joins TRBV9 to TRBJ2-7, with D possibly being TRBD2 (5 bases). The CDR3 spans 14 residues. Germline V lookup: CDR1 SGDLS, CDR2 YYNGEE. V was cut by 0 bases and J by 2 bases, with 9 bases left in between. In nucleotides, the CDR3 is TGTGCCAGCAGCGTAGGTAGCGTCACCTACGAGCAGTACTTC. Its protein product is CASSVGSVTYEQYF. Full variable domain (rest looked up from reference TRBV9 and TRBJ2-7): DSGVTQTPKHLITATGQRVTLRCSPRSGDLSVYWYQQSLDQGLQFLIQYYNGEERAKGNILERFSAQQFPDLHSELNLSSLELGDSALYFCASSVGSVTYEQYFGPGTRLTVT.

V gene TRBV10-2 combines with J gene TRBJ2-3; D unresolved. The CDR3 sequence is 14 residues long. V lost 2 bases and J 6 bases, leaving 12 bases between the germline ends. Per germline, CDR1 WSHSY and CDR2 SAAADI. DNA of the CDR3: TGCGCCAGCAGTGAGCCCCGACTGGGGGATACGCAGTATTTT. It is translated as CASSEPRLGDTQYF.

The genes are TRBV4-1 and TRBJ2-3, with D possibly matching TRBD1 (5 bases). The V and J ends lost 0 bases and 5 bases respectively, with 15 bases between them. In germline, CDR1 is MGHRA, CDR2 YSYEKL. The CDR3 loop spans 16 amino acids. CDR3 nucleotides: TGCGCCAGCAGCCAAGAGGCCAGGGCGATAGTAGATACGCAGTATTTT. Translation gives CASSQEARAIVDTQYF.

V gene TRBV27 combines with J gene TRBJ1-2; D may be TRBD1 (6 bases). Trimming left V 0 bases short and J 4 bases short, with 9 bases between. The CDR3 is 14 amino acids. The germline V gene has CDR1 MNHEY and CDR2 SMNVEV (reference sequence). CDR3 protein: CASSLSWDTYGYTF. CDR3 bases: TGTGCCAGCAGTTTATCGTGGGACACCTATGGCTACACCTTC.

The rearrangement links TRBV27 to TRBJ2-6, with D unclear. CDR1 and CDR2 from the germline V gene are MNHEY and SMNVEV (reference sequence). Trimming pared 5 bases from V and 1 base from J, leaving 3 bases between. The CDR3 extends over 13 amino acids. CDR3 in amino acids: CASSMSGANVLTF. DNA for the CDR3: TGTGCCAGCAGTATGTCTGGGGCCAACGTCCTGACTTTC.

This clone turned up a few times. The chain uses TRBV25-1 and TRBJ1-2; no clear D gene. Germline CDR1 reads MGHDK; CDR2 reads SYGVNS. CDR3 length: 15 residues. Trimming left V 0 bases short and J 4 bases short, with 12 bases between. The CDR3 is CASSEYIGSGYGYTF. The CDR3 region has the DNA TGTGCCAGCAGTGAATATATCGGGTCGGGCTATGGCTACACCTTC.

A few counts support this clone. The V call is TRBV27, the J call TRBJ1-4; D might be TRBD1 (5 bases). Germline values: CDR1 MNHEY, CDR2 SMNVEV (reference sequence). The CDR3 is 14 residues long. The V end was cut by 6 bases, the J end by 2 bases, with 10 bases between. CDR3 residues: CASSSGPTNEKLFF. CDR3 nucleotides: TGTGCCAGCAGCTCGGGACCGACTAATGAAAAACTGTTTTTT.

The genes are TRBV29-1 and TRBJ1-1; 10 nucleotides agree with TRBD1. J gave up 0 bases and V 6 bases, and 7 bases lay outside the gene matches. Germline CDR1 SQVTM, CDR2 ANQGSEA. The CDR3 extends over 15 amino acids. The CDR3 nucleotides read TGCAGCGTGACAGGGGGCCCTACTATGAACACTGAAGCTTTCTTT. Its translation is CSVTGGPTMNTEAFF.

The chain combines TRBV27 with TRBJ2-1, with 7 bases matching TRBD1. The junction had 7 bases not matched to a gene; V was cut back by 4 bases and J by 1 base. The CDR3 has 16 residues. Germline V gene sequence: CDR1 MNHEY, CDR2 SMNVEV (reference sequence). The CDR3 DNA follows: TGTGCCAGCAGTTCAAACAGGGGTAGGTCCTACAATGAGCAGTTCTTC. Its translation is CASSSNRGRSYNEQFF.

The chain's CDR3 is CSVGGTAHTEAFF. The CDR3 nucleotides are TGCAGCGTTGGTGGGACAGCGCACACTGAAGCTTTCTTT. The chain carries TRBV29-1 and TRBJ1-1; 7 bases are a match to TRBD1. The V gene's germline CDR1 is SQVTM and CDR2 ANQGSEA. The CDR3 length is 13 residues. V lost 4 bases to trimming and J lost 3 bases; unmatched junction nucleotides: 5.

The rearrangement uses TRBV4-1 and TRBJ2-1; 14 bases are a match to TRBD2. The CDR3 runs to 15 residues. Germline loops: CDR1 MGHRA, CDR2 YSYEKL. The trim removed 4 bases at V and 10 bases at J, leaving 6 bases unmatched. DNA of the CDR3: TGCGCCAGCAGCCCCAGACTAGCGGGAGGGGACGAGCAGTTCTTC. It translates to CASSPRLAGGDEQFF.

The J gene is TRBJ2-3, the V gene TRBV29-1; D is perhaps TRBD2 (7 bases). CDR3 length: 14 residues. The V gene lost 6 bases and the J gene lost 0 bases, with 13 bases spanning the gap. Germline assignment: CDR1 SQVTM and CDR2 ANQGSEA. CDR3 sequence (DNA): TGCAGCGTCGGACAGCGGGGTAGCACAGATACGCAGTATTTT. It specifies CSVGQRGSTDTQYF.